These 14 T cell receptor beta chains were all obtained from the same sample, sequenced in a study of T-cell memory formation after mild COVID-19. TCRdb redid the calling of the 5' RACE reads with MiXCR, one entry per CDR3 protein. Seen here are some 450,000 distinct CDR3 sequences, 20% observed once, and the top ten hold 8.4%. Sequenced: PBMCs or a T cell subset sorted from them (not recorded which). The receptors shown here come from an adult woman who had mild COVID-19 (a few samples of this study predate the infection). Cell type and time point are not known.

The chain employs TRBV7-8 and TRBJ1-1; D perhaps matches TRBD1 (5 bases). CDR3 size: 15 residues. Germline-derived CDR1 and CDR2 are SGHVS and FQNEAQ. V lost 0 bases and J 1 base, leaving 9 bases between the germline ends. The CDR3 region is CASSLAGPANTEAFF. The CDR3 DNA is TGTGCCAGCAGCTTAGCGGGGCCGGCGAACACTGAAGCTTTCTTT.

This clonotype was picked up a small number of times. CDR3 protein: CAISGEGLGQYF. CDR3 in DNA: TGTGCCATCAGTGGGGAGGGCCTCGGGCAGTACTTC. The chain has TRBV10-3 and TRBJ2-7; 7 nucleotides agree with TRBD2. The CDR3 spans 12 residues. The V segment lost 4 bases and the J segment 9 bases; nucleotides outside the gene matches: 6. CDR1 is ENHRY and CDR2 is SYGVKD in the germline V gene.

This clonotype was observed at least ten times. This CDR3 is CASSLGSSGYEQYF. In DNA, the CDR3 is TGTGCCAGCAGCTTAGGGTCTAGCGGCTACGAGCAGTACTTC. The rearrangement links TRBV7-3 to TRBJ2-7; 7 nucleotides line up with TRBD2. Germline V gene data show CDR1 as SGHTA and CDR2 as FQGTGA. The CDR3 contains 14 residues. V gave up 2 bases and J gave up 3 bases; unmatched junction bases: 4.

The sample holds a few counts of this clonotype. The chain links TRBV28 to TRBJ2-5, with D perhaps matching TRBD1 (6 bases). Germline V gene lookup returns CDR1 MDHEN and CDR2 SYDVKM. V was pared by 3 bases and J by 1 base, with 12 bases between. This CDR3 is built from 15 residues. The CDR3 DNA is TGTGCCAGCAGTTTCGCCAGGGGATTCCAAGAGACCCAGTACTTC. Amino acids: CASSFARGFQETQYF.

There are a few counts of this clonotype. The chain couples TRBV12-3 or TRBV12-4 to TRBJ2-1; 15 bases match TRBD2. CDR3 length: 17 residues. V shed 6 bases, J shed 6 bases, and the junction held 9 bases outside the gene matches. The chain's CDR3 is CASRLGTSGRRSNEQFF. The CDR3 coding sequence is TGTGCCAGCAGACTTGGGACTAGCGGGAGGAGAAGCAATGAGCAGTTCTTC.

This rearrangement joins TRBV27 to TRBJ2-5; 9 bases map to TRBD1. The germline CDR1 and CDR2 sequences are MNHEY and SMNVEV (reference sequence). V shed 6 bases and J 5 bases; nucleotides not matched to a gene: 10. This CDR3 is 15 amino acids long. CDR3 nucleotide sequence: TGTGCCAGCAGCCAGGACAGGGGCCTATTTGAGACCCAGTACTTC. Protein: CASSQDRGLFETQYF.

J is TRBJ2-1 and V is TRBV5-1; D remains ambiguous. Per germline, CDR1 SGHRS and CDR2 YFSETQ. The length of the CDR3 is 16 residues. Trimming stripped 0 bases from V and 0 bases from J, with 10 bases between. The CDR3 reads CASSLVSGFSYNEQFF. DNA of the CDR3: TGCGCCAGCAGCTTGGTATCCGGGTTCTCCTACAATGAGCAGTTCTTC.

V usage is TRBV4-2 and J usage is TRBJ2-7; D unresolved. This CDR3 spans 16 amino acids. Trimming cost V 2 bases and J 2 bases, with 16 bases left between them. Germline loops: CDR1 LGHNA, CDR2 YNFKEQ. The CDR3 loop reads CASSQFGQDPTYEQYF. Written as DNA, the CDR3 is TGTGCCAGCAGCCAATTTGGCCAGGACCCCACCTACGAGCAGTACTTC.

This clonotype was found many times. This chain joins TRBV11-3 and TRBJ2-3, with D possibly being TRBD2 (5 bases). The CDR3 length is 16 residues. The V end lost 5 bases, the J end lost 0 bases, and 15 bases lay between the germline ends. Per the germline V gene, CDR1 is SGHNT and CDR2 is YENEEA. The CDR3 bases are TGTGCCAGCAGCCACCAGAGAGGGCTAAGCACAGATACGCAGTATTTT. Translating gives CASSHQRGLSTDTQYF.

This clonotype was counted only a few times. The chain combines TRBV6-2 or TRBV6-3 with TRBJ2-5, with TRBD2 matching over 16 bases. Per the germline V gene, CDR1 is MNHEY and CDR2 is SVGEGT. This CDR3 comprises 18 residues. Unmatched junction bases numbered 5, after V lost 3 bases and J lost 1 base. The CDR3 DNA reads as TGTGCCAGCAGTTATGGTGGGACTAGCGGGAGGGTCCAAGAGACCCAGTACTTC. Amino acid sequence: CASSYGGTSGRVQETQYF.

Regarding this clonotype: The junction does not match germline at one end; this may be a read error. V gene TRBV15 combines with J gene TRBJ2-5; D is unclear. CDR1 and CDR2 from the germline V gene are LNHNV and YYDKDF (reference sequence). CDR3 size: 15 residues. Here the CDR3 DNA reads TGTGCCACCAGCAGTTTCTCGGCCAACCAGGAGACCCAGTACTTC. Translation: CATSSFSANQETQYF.

The rearrangement joins TRBV7-9 to TRBJ2-1, with TRBD1 identical over 8 bases. The CDR3 totals 20 residues. Germline assignment: CDR1 SEHNR and CDR2 FQNEAQ (reference sequence). Trimming removed 5 bases from V and 0 bases from J; junction bases left unmatched: 18. Here the CDR3 reads CASSPERDRTIPSSYNEQFF. The CDR3 DNA reads TGTGCCAGCAGCCCGGAACGGGACAGGACCATCCCGAGCTCCTACAATGAGCAGTTCTTC.

This clonotype was counted ten times or more. V gene TRBV6-5 combines with J gene TRBJ2-7; 14 bases are shared with TRBD2. The CDR3 has 16 residues. Germline trimming cut 4 bases from V and 6 bases from J; bases unmatched to any gene: 8. Germline V lookup: CDR1 MNHEY, CDR2 SVGAGI. CDR3 amino acids: CASSLTSGRASVEQYF. CDR3 in DNA: TGTGCCAGCAGTTTGACTAGCGGGAGGGCCTCCGTCGAGCAGTACTTC.

This clonotype appeared a few times. The chain joins TRBV9 to TRBJ1-2; D gene ambiguous. The CDR3 is 15 residues long. Germline V CDR1 and CDR2: SGDLS, YYNGEE. V was shortened by 3 bases and J by 4 bases, with 16 bases between the two germline ends. The CDR3 loop reads CASSATGNDFYGYTF. Written as DNA, the CDR3 is TGTGCCAGCAGCGCGACCGGGAACGACTTCTATGGCTACACCTTC.